A selection of T cell receptor beta chains follows, all from one sample in a study of T cell responses to AZD1222 COVID-19 vaccine. Sequencing was performed with immunoSEQ multiplex PCR; in TCRdb, only in-frame clones are kept and a portion is missing. Altogether 60,000 to 75,000 clones are present, about 89% being singletons, with the ten largest covering about 28%. The sample in question was peripheral blood, obtained 28 days after the second AZD1222 dose. These receptors were collected from an adult who received the AZD1222 COVID-19 vaccine. The CDR3 runs from the conserved cysteine through the conserved F or W. The order of the fields is D gene, V gene, J gene, clone size, CDR3 DNA, CDR3 protein. D genes are given only for firm matches. The size entry is marked missing in some rows and otherwise reads once, few, many or a size class.

.	TRBV14	TRBJ2-5	few	TGTGCCAGCAGCCTTGGCCTTGTTGGAGAGACCCAGTACTTC	CASSLGLVGETQYF
TRBD2	TRBV5-1	TRBJ2-1	few	TGCGCCAGCAGCTGGACCCCGGGACTAGCGGCCAATGAGCAGTTCTTC	CASSWTPGLAANEQFF
TRBD1	TRBV29-1	TRBJ2-5	.	TGCAGCGTTGAACGGACAGGGGCGGAGACCCAGTACTTC	CSVERTGAETQYF
TRBD2	TRBV3-1/TRBV3-2	TRBJ2-2	.	TGTGCCAGCAGCCAGGGACTAGCGGGAACCGGGGAGCTGTTTTTT	CASSQGLAGTGELFF
.	TRBV4-2	TRBJ2-2	few	TGTGCCAGCAGCTTCCGACTGAACACCGGGGAGCTGTTTTTT	CASSFRLNTGELFF
.	TRBV6-2/TRBV6-3	TRBJ2-5	.	TGTGCCAGCAGTCCACCTACCCCGCGGCAAGAGACCCAGTACTTC	CASSPPTPRQETQYF
.	TRBV5-1	TRBJ2-3	.	TGCGCCAGCAGCCAGACAGGGACTAGCACAGATACGCAGTATTTT	CASSQTGTSTDTQYF
.	TRBV2	TRBJ2-1	.	TGTGCCAGCAGTGTAAGGGTTTACGGCAATGAGCAGTTCTTC	CASSVRVYGNEQFF
.	TRBV6-2/TRBV6-3	TRBJ1-1	.	TGTGCCAGCAGTTCTCAGGGTCACACTGAAGCTTTCTTT	CASSSQGHTEAFF
.	TRBV19	TRBJ1-4	.	TGTGCCAGTAGCACATTACTCGGGACTAATGAAAAACTGTTTTTT	CASSTLLGTNEKLFF
TRBD1	TRBV5-1	TRBJ2-4	.	TGCGCCAGCAGCTTGAGGACAGGGATTTCCCGGGAGAACATTCAGTACTTC	CASSLRTGISRENIQYF
TRBD2	TRBV3-1/TRBV3-2	TRBJ2-3	once	TGTGCCAGCAGCCAAGGGGGCAGGGCGGGAGTAGATACGCAGTATTTT	CASSQGGRAGVDTQYF
.	TRBV11-3	TRBJ2-2	.	TGTGCCAGCAGCTTGTTCGCGGGACCGAACACCGGGGAGCTGTTTTTT	CASSLFAGPNTGELFF
TRBD1	TRBV4-1	TRBJ1-4	.	TGCGCCAGCAGCCAAGTCGGAGAGCAGGGGGATCTCAAGCGGGGTGAAAAACTGTTTTTT	CASSQVGEQGDLKRGEKLFF
.	TRBV2	TRBJ1-3	.	TGTGCCAGCAGTCCCCTACGAGGGGCTGGCGGCTCTGGAAACACCATATATTTT	CASSPLRGAGGSGNTIYF
.	TRBV7-3	TRBJ2-2	.	TGTGCCAGCAGCTTGACACTGAACACCGGGGAGCTGTTTTTT	CASSLTLNTGELFF
.	TRBV11-2	TRBJ1-1	.	TGTGCCAGCAGCTTTACAGGGTTGAACACTGAAGCTTTCTTT	CASSFTGLNTEAFF
TRBD1	TRBV11-2	TRBJ2-7	.	TGTGCCAGCATCAAGGGACAGTCCTACGAGCAGTACTTC	CASIKGQSYEQYF
.	TRBV19	TRBJ1-6	.	TGTGCCAGCTCGGAGTATAATTCACCCCTCCACTTT	CASSEYNSPLHF
TRBD1	TRBV18	TRBJ2-1	.	TGTGCCAGCTCACCAAGGGACAGGTTTGACAATGAGCAGTTCTTC	CASSPRDRFDNEQFF
TRBD2	TRBV5-8	TRBJ2-1	.	TGTGCCAGCACCCCCGGGACTACCTACAATGAGCAGTTCTTC	CASTPGTTYNEQFF
TRBD2	TRBV28	TRBJ2-7	once	TGTGCCAGCACCCCCGGGGGGGTCGGCAAGAGGAAAGGTGAGCAGTACTTC	CASTPGGVGKRKGEQYF
.	TRBV9	TRBJ1-2	.	TGTGCCAGCAGCGTAGGCGGGGGGCGCAACTATGGCTACACCTTC	CASSVGGGRNYGYTF
.	TRBV11-2	TRBJ2-7	.	TGTGCCAGCAGCCGCGCCTTCGTGGACGAGCAGTACTTC	CASSRAFVDEQYF
.	TRBV19	TRBJ1-4	.	TGTGCCAGTAGCCAGGGCCCTAATGAAAAACTGTTTTTT	CASSQGPNEKLFF
TRBD2	TRBV19	TRBJ2-3	once	TGTGCCAGTACCCCGTATCTTGGACTAGCGGGCGTCGATACGCAGTATTTT	CASTPYLGLAGVDTQYF
.	TRBV3-1/TRBV3-2	TRBJ2-3	.	TGTGCCAGCTCCGATCCCACCGATACGCAGTATTTT	CASSDPTDTQYF
.	TRBV28	TRBJ2-7	.	TGTGCCAGCAGGACTGGAACCGAGCAGTACTTC	CASRTGTEQYF
.	TRBV7-9	TRBJ2-7	.	TGTGCCAGCAGCTTAATACTCCGGGACAACTACGAGCAGTACTTC	CASSLILRDNYEQYF
.	TRBV12-3/TRBV12-4	TRBJ1-2	.	TGTGCCAGCAGCCCCCGGGCGAGCTACACCTTC	CASSPRASYTF
.	TRBV4-1	TRBJ2-7	.	TGCGCCAGCAGCCAAGTCCACAGGGAGGGCTACGAGCAGTACTTC	CASSQVHREGYEQYF
TRBD1	TRBV24-1	TRBJ2-7	.	TGTGCCACCAGTGATACGAAGACAGGGGGCCACGAGCAGTACTTC	CATSDTKTGGHEQYF
TRBD1	TRBV5-1	TRBJ1-2	.	TGCGCCAGCAGCGACTCTCTGACAGGGGGTGATGGCTACACCTTC	CASSDSLTGGDGYTF
.	TRBV19	TRBJ2-1	.	TGTGCCAGTAGTGTTCAAGGGGCCCGGGGTACCTACAATGAGCAGTTCTTC	CASSVQGARGTYNEQFF
.	TRBV7-9	TRBJ2-7	.	TGTGCCAGCAGCCCCGGGACTTCATCCTACGAGCAGTACTTC	CASSPGTSSYEQYF
TRBD1	TRBV2	TRBJ2-7	.	TGTGCCAGCCTTCGGGACAGGGCCTACGAGCAGTACTTC	CASLRDRAYEQYF
TRBD1	TRBV27	TRBJ1-2	.	TGTGCCAGCAGTTTGTTAGGACAGGGGGGCCGATATGGCTACACCTTC	CASSLLGQGGRYGYTF
TRBD1	TRBV19	TRBJ1-5	.	TGTGCCAGTAGTAAGGGCCCCCAACAGGGGGCCAGTAGCAATCAGCCCCAGCATTTT	CASSKGPQQGASSNQPQHF